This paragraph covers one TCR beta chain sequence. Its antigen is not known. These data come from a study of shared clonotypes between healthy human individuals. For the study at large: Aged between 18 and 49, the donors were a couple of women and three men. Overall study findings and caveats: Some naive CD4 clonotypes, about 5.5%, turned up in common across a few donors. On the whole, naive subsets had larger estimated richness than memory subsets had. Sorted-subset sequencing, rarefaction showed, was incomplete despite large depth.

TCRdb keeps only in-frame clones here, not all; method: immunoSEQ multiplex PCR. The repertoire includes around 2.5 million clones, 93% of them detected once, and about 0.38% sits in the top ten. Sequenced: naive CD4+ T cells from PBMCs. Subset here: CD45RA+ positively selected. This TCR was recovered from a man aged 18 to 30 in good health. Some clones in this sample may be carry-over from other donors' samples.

CDR3 residues: CASSSDLNRKYNEQFF. Written as DNA, the CDR3 is TGTGCCAGCAGCTCAGATCTGAACCGGAAATACAATGAGCAGTTCTTC. This chain links TRBV7-8 with TRBJ2-1; D is unresolved. This CDR3 region has 16 residues. Germline CDR1 reads SGHVS; CDR2 reads FQNEAQ. The V gene lost 4 bases and the J gene lost 4 bases, with 17 bases spanning the gap.